The sequence of this TCR beta chain was determined in a study of blood T cell repertoires in COVID-19. Turning to the study itself: From T cells, B-cell-depleted T cells, or PBMCs came the material, which was cDNA or gDNA.

As processed by the authors: It was from reference gene primer amplification that nucleated cell counts were estimated. Sequenced by immunoSEQ multiplex PCR; TCRdb stores in-frame clones only, minus some. From that table come the V and J calls and clone size; the DNA was used to work out D and trimming. Of 150,000 to 200,000 clones in the sample, roughly nine tenths are singletons; the top ten hold less than 3.5%. Germline V gene data show CDR1 as MDHEN and CDR2 as SYDVKM. The CDR3 loop spans 16 amino acids. The J segment lost 3 bases and the V segment lost 5 bases, leaving 10 bases of the junction unmatched.

The V gene is TRBV28, the J gene TRBJ2-3; 8 bases align to TRBD2. This clonotype was obtained from a woman aged 25-40 years with active or convalescent COVID-19. Material for sequencing was peripheral blood. CDR3 loop: CASSPPPGGGTDTQYF. CDR3 sequence (DNA): TGTGCCAGCAGTCCCCCCCCGGGGGGGGGAACAGATACGCAGTATTTT. Combining the CDR3 with reference TRBV28 and TRBJ2-3 gives the whole variable domain DVKVTQSSRYLVKRTGEKVFLECVQDMDHENMFWYRQDPGLGLRLIYFSYDVKMKEKGDIPEGYSVSREKKERFSLILESASTNQTSMYLCASSPPPGGGTDTQYFGPGTRLTVL.